A single T cell receptor (beta chain) is shown here with its context. Its antigen is unknown. This entry is derived from a study of shared clonotypes between healthy human individuals. Study overall: Each donor had three CD4 naive, three CD4 memory, two CD8 naive and one CD8 memory plate. Study outcomes and limitations: Non-shared clonotypes displayed generation probabilities falling below those of clonotypes present in all four donors. The expectation was that sequencing depth would affect clonotype sharing among donors.

Execution of the assay was at deep level. The data were produced by immunoSEQ multiplex PCR, yet TCRdb's version contains in-frame clones alone and is incomplete. The table has some 2.4 million clones, approximately 94% seen once. The CDR3 spans 14 residues. Trimming left V 6 bases short and J 2 bases short, with 14 bases between. Germline CDR1 SNHLY, CDR2 FYNNEI. The TCR was taken from a young man in good health. Some clones in this sample may be carry-over from other donors' samples. The rearrangement joins TRBV2 to TRBJ2-7; TRBD1 might be the D (5 bases). The sample was naive CD4+ T cells from PBMCs. Subset of the sample: CD45RA+ positively selected. For the CDR3, the DNA is TGTGCCAGCAGGGGGATTAGGGGTCCCTACGAGCAGTACTTC. It is translated as CASRGIRGPYEQYF.